This passage covers 22 T cell receptor beta chains from one sample sequenced in a study of breast tumors, draining lymph nodes, adjacent tissues. A single record per CDR3 protein comes from TCRdb applying MiXCR to the multiplex PCR reads. This table has 250,000 or so distinct CDR3 sequences, around 30% appearing once. Breast cancer patients provided tissue from their axillary draining lymph nodes. The sequenced sample was axillary lymph node tissue. The receptors were gathered from a female donor with breast cancer. Some clones in this sample may be carry-over from other donors' samples.

In this sample, this clonotype turned up many times. V and J are TRBV24-1 and TRBJ2-7, with D unclear. V lost 5 bases and J lost 9, with 16 bases in between. The germline V gene encodes CDR1 KGHDR and CDR2 SFDVKD. CDR3 length: 13 amino acids. DNA for the CDR3: TGTGCCACCAGTGCCCCTGGAACGCCAGTGCAGTACTTC. Its protein product is CATSAPGTPVQYF.

The table lists this clonotype with a few counts. The chain employs TRBV3-1 and TRBJ2-7; the D gene is possibly TRBD2 (6 bases). Germline CDR1 LGHDT, CDR2 YNNKEL (reference sequence). V was clipped by 1 base and J by 4 bases, with 14 bases between them. This CDR3 spans 15 amino acids. CDR3 sequence reads: CASSQVGGAAYEQYF. The CDR3 DNA is TGTGCCAGCAGCCAAGTCGGGGGAGCTGCGTACGAGCAGTACTTC.

The rearrangement links TRBV7-2 to TRBJ1-6; D may be TRBD1 (6 bases). V shed 10 bases and J shed 5 bases, with 12 bases lying between them. Germline assignment: CDR1 SGHTA and CDR2 FQGNSA. The CDR3 runs 13 residues. CDR3 DNA: TGTGCCATTCGGACAGCGAATAATTCACCCCTCCACTTT. This gives the protein CAIRTANNSPLHF.

The sample holds many counts of this clonotype. This sequence joins TRBV20-1 and TRBJ2-7, with 7 bases aligning to TRBD2. The CDR3 runs to 14 residues. V was clipped by 5 bases and J by 4 bases; unmatched bases: 11. Germline V gives CDR1 DFQATT, CDR2 SNEGSKA (reference sequence). Here the CDR3 reads CSALGGRAWYEQYF. The CDR3 DNA follows: TGCAGTGCTCTAGGTGGGAGGGCCTGGTACGAGCAGTACTTC.

The chain carries TRBV5-1 and TRBJ2-7; possible D gene TRBD1, 5 bases. The CDR3 runs 14 residues. Looked up from germline, CDR1 is SGHRS and CDR2 is YFSETQ. The ends were cut back, 3 bases at V and 3 bases at J, with 13 bases in the middle. The CDR3 coding sequence is TGCGCCAGCAGCTCTGGGGCGGCTTTCTACGAGCAGTACTTC. This sequence encodes CASSSGAAFYEQYF.

In its sample, this clonotype was seen many times. The J gene is TRBJ2-5, the V gene TRBV3-1, with 8 bases matching TRBD1. Germline CDR1 is LGHDT and CDR2 is YNNKEL (reference sequence). The V and J ends lost 0 bases and 5 bases, in that order; junction bases with no gene match: 8. This CDR3 is built from 16 residues. CDR3 nucleotide sequence: TGTGCCAGCAGCCAAGATGTGGCAGGGGGCGGGGAGACCCAGTACTTC. It yields the protein CASSQDVAGGGETQYF.

This clonotype has a single count. Germline is not matched at one junction end, which may reflect a read error. This chain joins TRBV20-1 and TRBJ1-2, with D unresolved. This CDR3 comprises 13 residues. Germline V gene data show CDR1 as DFQATT and CDR2 as SNEGSKA (reference sequence). This CDR3 reads CSARKQKGYAYTF. In nucleotides, the CDR3 is TGCAGTGCTAGGAAGCAGAAGGGCTATGCCTACACCTTC.

This clonotype was seen ten or more times. The chain is built from TRBV10-3 and TRBJ2-3; possible D gene TRBD1, 5 bases. The CDR3 runs 15 residues. Looked up from germline, CDR1 is ENHRY and CDR2 is SYGVKD. Trimming shortened V by 3 bases and J by 2 bases, and 12 bases separated the two germline ends. Here the CDR3 reads CAISDLREITDTQYF. The CDR3 region has the DNA TGTGCCATCAGTGATCTCAGGGAAATCACAGATACGCAGTATTTT.

The sample holds many counts of this clonotype. This chain links TRBV6-5 with TRBJ1-3; no clear D. The germline V gene encodes CDR1 MNHEY and CDR2 SVGAGI. CDR3 size: 13 residues. With 7 bases removed from V and 2 bases from J, the gap between germline ends came to 9 bases. The CDR3 bases are TGTGCCAGCACCCGGGGAGCTGGAAACACCATATATTTT. Protein sequence: CASTRGAGNTIYF.

Regarding this clonotype: Compared with germline, one end of the junction differs, possibly owing to a read error. The chain employs TRBV13 and TRBJ2-1; 9 bases are shared with TRBD2. The CDR3 length is 14 residues. Germline assignment: CDR1 PRHDT and CDR2 FYEKMQ (reference sequence). The CDR3 reads CTSSLAGRGNEQFF. CDR3 coding DNA: TGTACCAGCAGCCTAGCGGGACGGGGTAATGAGCAGTTCTTC.

This clonotype was picked up a small number of times. This chain joins TRBV6-6 and TRBJ2-7; the D gene is possibly TRBD2 (5 bases). The germline CDR1 and CDR2 sequences are MNHNY and SVGAGI (reference sequence). V lost 4 bases and J lost 3, with 13 bases in between. The CDR3 contains 14 residues. CDR3 nucleotides: TGTGCCAGCAGTTCCTGGGAGTCTGGCTACGAGCAGTACTTC. Protein sequence: CASSSWESGYEQYF.

The table lists this clonotype with many counts. V usage is TRBV6-6 and J usage is TRBJ2-5; no clear D. Deletions cut 6 bases from V and 4 bases from J, with 12 bases between. The CDR3 spans 13 residues. The germline gives CDR1 MNHNY, CDR2 SVGAGI (reference sequence). CDR3 in amino acids: CASSPGLRETQYF. Written as DNA, the CDR3 is TGTGCCAGCAGCCCTGGGTTGCGAGAGACCCAGTACTTC.

The V and J genes are TRBV5-4 and TRBJ1-4, with D possibly TRBD1 on 6 matching bases. This CDR3 comprises 16 residues. V was clipped by 1 base and J by 7 bases, with 17 bases between them. Germline CDR1 and CDR2: SGHNT and YYREEE (reference sequence). The CDR3 sequence is CASSLYKGDRLEKLFF. The CDR3 nucleotides are TGTGCCAGCAGCTTGTATAAGGGGGATCGTCTTGAAAAACTGTTTTTT.

There are a few counts of this clonotype. The CDR3 sequence is CASSYLVQGAGNTIYF. The CDR3 DNA reads as TGTGCCAGCAGTTACTTAGTTCAGGGGGCGGGAAACACCATATATTTT. V and J are TRBV6-6 and TRBJ1-3; 8 bases are a match to TRBD1. J was trimmed by 4 bases and V by 1 base; bases with no gene match: 6. Per the germline V gene, CDR1 is MNHNY and CDR2 is SVGAGI (reference sequence). CDR3 length: 16 residues.

Ten or more counts support this clonotype. V is TRBV5-6 and J is TRBJ2-7; D gene uncertain. V dropped 4 bases and J dropped 0 bases, with 14 bases sitting between them. The CDR3 extends over 15 amino acids. The V gene's germline CDR1 is SGHDT and CDR2 YYEEEE. For the CDR3, the DNA is TGTGCCAGCAGCGTTGGCGCACAGATCTCCTACGAGCAGTACTTC. It encodes CASSVGAQISYEQYF.

This clonotype was counted many times. The chain uses TRBV5-6 and TRBJ2-1; D is perhaps TRBD1 or TRBD2 (5 bases each). With 3 bases removed from V and 0 bases from J, the gap between germline ends came to 16 bases. CDR1 and CDR2 (germline): SGHDT, YYEEEE. CDR3 length: 17 amino acids. The chain's CDR3 is CASSYPKGPSSYNEQFF. The CDR3 bases are TGTGCCAGCAGCTATCCTAAGGGACCGAGCTCCTACAATGAGCAGTTCTTC.

With regard to this clonotype: The conserved phenylalanine or tryptophan normally closing the CDR3 is absent here, so this likely arose from a read error. The DNA is omitted, as the CDR3 cannot be located on it reliably, and the CDR3 follows TCRdb's listing. The V gene is TRBV24-1, the J gene TRBJ2-5; TRBD1 is taken as the D call from the table, unchecked against the DNA. Termini included, the CDR3 measures 15 amino acids. From germline, CDR1 is KGHDR and CDR2 SFDVKD. CDR3: CATSDSARGRETQCL.

This chain links TRBV6-5 with TRBJ2-7; possible D gene TRBD1, 7 bases. The CDR3 runs 14 residues. Per the germline V gene, CDR1 is MNHEY and CDR2 is SVGAGI. Trimming cost V 5 bases and J 4 bases, with 15 bases left between them. Written as DNA, the CDR3 is TGTGCCAGCAGTCGGAGGGGGCAGGGTTACGAGCAGTACTTC. Amino acid sequence: CASSRRGQGYEQYF.

This clonotype was detected ten times or more. The chain is built from TRBV20-1 and TRBJ2-3; 13 bases are a match to TRBD2. Germline V gene lookup returns CDR1 DFQATT and CDR2 SNEGSKA (reference sequence). The CDR3 runs to 18 residues. Trimming at V came to 5 bases and at J to 1 base, leaving 12 bases not matched to a gene. The chain's CDR3 is CSASAWTSGRLGTDTQYF. CDR3 nucleotide sequence: TGCAGTGCTTCTGCATGGACTAGCGGGAGACTGGGCACAGATACGCAGTATTTT.

The sample holds many counts of this clonotype. This chain links TRBV7-8 with TRBJ2-7; 8 nucleotides agree with TRBD2. V was clipped by 5 bases and J by 5 bases; unmatched bases: 14. Germline-derived CDR1 and CDR2 are SGHVS and FQNEAQ. The CDR3 is 16 residues long. CDR3 sequence reads: CASSLLGAGGLDEQYF. Written as DNA, the CDR3 is TGTGCCAGCAGCCTTCTTGGGGCGGGAGGTTTGGACGAGCAGTACTTC.

This clonotype was detected ten times or more. The chain has TRBV7-8 and TRBJ2-1; 16 nucleotides agree with TRBD2. This CDR3 has 16 amino acids. Looked up from germline, CDR1 is SGHVS and CDR2 is FQNEAQ. V shed 5 bases, J shed 5 bases, and the junction held 3 bases outside the gene matches. The chain's CDR3 is CASSGTSGRVHNEQFF. Written as DNA, the CDR3 is TGTGCCAGCAGCGGGACTAGCGGGAGGGTCCACAATGAGCAGTTCTTC.

In its sample, this clonotype was seen many times. V and J are TRBV20-1 and TRBJ1-5; D is undetermined. Germline CDR1 and CDR2: DFQATT and SNEGSKA (reference sequence). V dropped 5 bases and J dropped 2 bases, with 10 bases sitting between them. This CDR3 spans 13 amino acids. The CDR3 region has the DNA TGCAGTGCTCCCAATGGACGCAATCAGCCCCAGCATTTT. Its protein product is CSAPNGRNQPQHF.